Following are 25 T cell receptor beta chains from one sample sequenced in a study of T cell changes during pregnancy in multiple sclerosis. Produced via immunoSEQ multiplex PCR; TCRdb's table is partial and in-frame only. Of nearly 110,000 clones listed, roughly 92% are singletons. The sample was peripheral blood, taken in the third trimester of pregnancy. These TCRs come from a female donor in good health, enrolled as a control in a pregnancy study.

The gene calls are TRBV9 and TRBJ1-2; D remains unclear. The CDR3 has 15 residues. Germline V gene data show CDR1 as SGDLS and CDR2 as YYNGEE. V lost 2 bases and J 0 bases, leaving 11 bases between the germline ends. CDR3 sequence reads: CASSVLGDANYGYTF. CDR3 coding DNA: TGTGCCAGCAGCGTCCTGGGAGATGCTAACTATGGCTACACCTTC.

The chain combines TRBV4-1 with TRBJ1-2; 9 bases are a match to TRBD1. Germline values: CDR1 MGHRA, CDR2 YSYEKL. The junction had 16 bases not matched to a gene; V was cut back by 0 bases and J by 5 bases. The CDR3 runs 19 residues. DNA for the CDR3: TGCGCCAGCAGCCAAGACTTAACCGGGACAGGGCCTATCCGGTATGGCTACACCTTC. It codes for CASSQDLTGTGPIRYGYTF.

This chain links TRBV9 with TRBJ1-5; TRBD1 is a possible D gene (5 bases). CDR3 length: 16 amino acids. V lost 0 bases, J lost 5 bases, and 15 bases lay in between. The germline CDR1 and CDR2 sequences are SGDLS and YYNGEE. This chain's CDR3 is CASSVGGLTTDQPQHF. The CDR3 bases are TGTGCCAGCAGCGTAGGGGGACTAACTACCGATCAGCCCCAGCATTTT. The variable domain in full, completed from reference TRBV9 and TRBJ1-5, reads DSGVTQTPKHLITATGQRVTLRCSPRSGDLSVYWYQQSLDQGLQFLIQYYNGEERAKGNILERFSAQQFPDLHSELNLSSLELGDSALYFCASSVGGLTTDQPQHFGDGTRLSIL.

The chain uses TRBV27 and TRBJ2-5; TRBD1 matches 10 bases. The CDR3 contains 12 residues. The J segment lost 8 bases and the V segment lost 4 bases, leaving 1 base of the junction unmatched. Germline CDR1 MNHEY, CDR2 SMNVEV (reference sequence). CDR3 in amino acids: CASSSTGGTQYF. CDR3 bases: TGTGCCAGCAGTTCGACAGGGGGCACCCAGTACTTC.

The chain couples TRBV5-1 to TRBJ2-7, with D possibly TRBD1 on 6 matching bases. Germline V gene sequence: CDR1 SGHRS, CDR2 YFSETQ. This CDR3 spans 13 amino acids. The V end lost 3 bases, the J end lost 3 bases, and 10 bases lay between the germline ends. CDR3 amino acids: CASSSAGVYEQYF. CDR3 nucleotides: TGCGCCAGCAGCTCGGCAGGGGTCTACGAGCAGTACTTC.

The chain employs TRBV7-2 and TRBJ1-2; maybe TRBD1 (6 bases). Germline lookup yields CDR1 SGHTA and CDR2 FQGNSA. V was trimmed by 0 bases and J by 0 bases, leaving 11 bases between them. The CDR3 contains 16 residues. The CDR3 here is CASSLAAGAPNYGYTF. Written as DNA, the CDR3 is TGTGCCAGCAGCTTAGCGGCAGGGGCACCTAACTATGGCTACACCTTC.

This sequence joins TRBV7-3 and TRBJ2-5, with a possible D match to TRBD2 (5 bases). The germline V gene has CDR1 SGHTA and CDR2 FQGTGA. The CDR3 length is 14 residues. The V gene lost 5 bases and the J gene lost 2 bases, with 12 bases spanning the gap. The DNA for the CDR3 is TGTGCCAGCAGCCCCGGGATGTATCAAGAGACCCAGTACTTC. Translation gives CASSPGMYQETQYF.

V is TRBV4-3 and J is TRBJ1-6, with D possibly being TRBD1 (5 bases). CDR3 length: 13 residues. Per the germline V gene, CDR1 is LGHNA and CDR2 is YSLEER. V shed 0 bases and J shed 9 bases, with 6 bases lying between them. The CDR3 protein is CASSQEQVSPLHF. DNA for the CDR3: TGCGCCAGCAGCCAAGAACAGGTTTCACCCCTCCACTTT.

The chain has TRBV30 and TRBJ2-7; possibly TRBD1 for D (5 bases). This CDR3 is 15 amino acids long. V dropped 5 bases and J dropped 0 bases, with 17 bases sitting between them. From germline, CDR1 is GTSNPN and CDR2 SVGIG (reference sequence). CDR3 DNA sequence: TGTGCCTGGGGCGGACAACTTAGGAGCTCCTACGAGCAGTACTTC. Its protein product is CAWGGQLRSSYEQYF. The variable domain in full, completed from reference TRBV30 and TRBJ2-7, reads SQTIHQWPATLVQPVGSPLSLECTVEGTSNPNLYWYRQAAGRGLQLLFYSVGIGQISSEVPQNLSASRPQDRQFILSSKKLLLSDSGFYLCAWGGQLRSSYEQYFGPGTRLTVT.

This chain links TRBV6-5 with TRBJ2-7; D not certain. The CDR3 is 13 residues long. V was clipped by 2 bases and J by 4 bases, with 9 bases between them. The germline gives CDR1 MNHEY, CDR2 SVGAGI. The CDR3 region has the DNA TGTGCCAGCAGTTACGGCCAGGAATACGAGCAGTACTTC. This encodes CASSYGQEYEQYF.

V is TRBV5-5 and J is TRBJ2-2; 9 nucleotides line up with TRBD1. Germline loops: CDR1 SGHKS, CDR2 YYEKEE (reference sequence). This CDR3 spans 16 amino acids. The ends lost 4 bases at V and 4 bases at J; junction bases unmatched: 8. CDR3 nucleotide sequence: TGTGCCAGCAGCCGTTATACAGGGGGCCTCACCGGGGAGCTGTTTTTT. It specifies CASSRYTGGLTGELFF.

This clone has only one observation. The chain has TRBV7-2 and TRBJ1-4; D might be TRBD1 (5 bases). The germline V and J ends were trimmed by 5 bases and 0 bases, with 10 bases remaining between them. Per germline, CDR1 SGHTA and CDR2 FQGNSA. The CDR3 spans 15 residues. The DNA for the CDR3 is TGTGCCAGCAGCCTACAGGCGGCAACTAATGAAAAACTGTTTTTT. This encodes CASSLQAATNEKLFF.

The chain joins TRBV29-1 to TRBJ2-7; a weak D match, TRBD1 (6 bases). The V gene lost 3 bases and the J gene lost 0 bases, with 12 bases spanning the gap. The germline V gene has CDR1 SQVTM and CDR2 ANQGSEA. CDR3 length: 14 residues. The CDR3 DNA follows: TGCAGCGTTGAGACCCAGGGGAGCTCCTACGAGCAGTACTTC. Protein: CSVETQGSSYEQYF.

The genes are TRBV6-6 and TRBJ1-1, with 12 bases matching TRBD1. CDR1 MNHNY and CDR2 SVGAGI come from the germline V gene (reference sequence). There are 14 residues in the CDR3. V dropped 10 bases and J dropped 4; count of bases not matched to a gene: 7. Here the CDR3 reads CATQGTGGGTEAFF. The CDR3 nucleotides are TGTGCCACCCAGGGGACAGGGGGCGGCACTGAAGCTTTCTTT.

The CDR3 here is CASSQPPGQGRYEQFF. The CDR3 bases are TGTGCCAGCAGTCAACCCCCGGGACAGGGGAGATATGAGCAGTTCTTC. The chain joins TRBV6-6 to TRBJ2-1; TRBD1 aligns across 10 bases. The CDR3 is 16 residues long. The germline CDR1 and CDR2 sequences are MNHNY and SVGAGI (reference sequence). J lost 8 bases, V lost 5 bases, and 12 bases had no gene match.

The J gene is TRBJ2-7, the V gene TRBV19; D might be TRBD1 (6 bases). The germline V gene encodes CDR1 LNHDA and CDR2 SQIVND (reference sequence). The V end lost 3 bases, the J end lost 6 bases, and 15 bases lay between the germline ends. This CDR3 has 14 amino acids. CDR3 DNA: TGTGCCAGTAGTATGGGCAGGGGTCGGAGCGAGCAGTACTTC. Protein product: CASSMGRGRSEQYF.

The rearrangement links TRBV5-6 to TRBJ1-5; 7 bases fit TRBD1. The germline gives CDR1 SGHDT, CDR2 YYEEEE. The CDR3 extends over 14 amino acids. J was trimmed by 6 bases and V by 1 base; bases with no gene match: 4. CDR3 bases: TGTGCCAGCAGCTTGTCGAGGGGGCGTCAGCCCCAGCATTTT. The encoded protein is CASSLSRGRQPQHF.

The J gene is TRBJ1-1, the V gene TRBV29-1; maybe TRBD1 (5 bases). In germline, CDR1 is SQVTM, CDR2 ANQGSEA. The CDR3 extends over 11 amino acids. V dropped 6 bases and J dropped 4 bases, with 9 bases sitting between them. The CDR3 reads CSVREATEAFF. The CDR3 region has the DNA TGCAGCGTCAGGGAGGCCACTGAAGCTTTCTTT.

To note about this clone: One junction end does not reproduce the germline sequence, and a read error may be involved. Here the CDR3 DNA reads TGTGCCTGGAGTCCCGACTCCGGGACACAGGGTTTC. It yields the protein CAWSPDSGTQGF. V usage is TRBV30 and J usage is TRBJ2-7; D perhaps matches TRBD1 (6 bases). From germline, CDR1 is GTSNPN and CDR2 SVGIG (reference sequence). The CDR3 contains 12 residues.

This chain connects TRBV9 to TRBJ2-2, with D maybe TRBD1 (5 bases). The CDR3 is made up of 14 amino acids. Germline V gene data show CDR1 as SGDLS and CDR2 as YYNGEE. Trimming shortened V by 0 bases and J by 7 bases, and 10 bases separated the two germline ends. As DNA, the CDR3 is TGTGCCAGCAGCGTAGTTGGGGCCGGCGGGGAGCTGTTTTTT. It yields the protein CASSVVGAGGELFF.

The V gene is TRBV4-1, the J gene TRBJ2-7; maybe TRBD2 (5 bases). The germline V gene encodes CDR1 MGHRA and CDR2 YSYEKL. CDR3 length: 14 amino acids. V dropped 3 bases and J dropped 2 bases, with 11 bases sitting between them. This CDR3 is CASSHPGITYEQYF. The DNA of the CDR3 is TGCGCCAGCAGCCACCCCGGGATAACCTACGAGCAGTACTTC.

The CDR3 DNA reads TGTGCCAGCAGTTCAGGAAGCTCTGGAAACACCATATATTTT. It encodes CASSSGSSGNTIYF. V usage is TRBV6-5 and J usage is TRBJ1-3; D is unresolved. V lost 4 bases and J 0 bases, leaving 7 bases between the germline ends. Looked up from germline, CDR1 is MNHEY and CDR2 is SVGAGI. The length of the CDR3 is 14 residues.

This chain connects TRBV5-1 to TRBJ1-1; 11 bases map to TRBD1. The CDR3 spans 15 residues. CDR1 SGHRS and CDR2 YFSETQ come from the germline V gene. Trimming took 4 bases from V and 5 from J; bases not matched to a gene: 7. The CDR3 protein is CASSTGQGAETEAFF. Written as DNA, the CDR3 is TGCGCCAGCAGCACTGGACAGGGGGCGGAAACTGAAGCTTTCTTT.

V gene TRBV29-1 combines with J gene TRBJ1-2; 7 bases are a match to TRBD1. CDR1 is SQVTM and CDR2 is ANQGSEA in the germline V gene. The CDR3 is made up of 13 amino acids. The J segment lost 3 bases and the V segment lost 6 bases, leaving 7 bases of the junction unmatched. The chain's CDR3 is CSVGGTVDYGYTF. The CDR3 nucleotides are TGCAGCGTGGGTGGGACAGTAGACTATGGCTACACCTTC.

The J gene is TRBJ1-1, the V gene TRBV27; D perhaps matches TRBD1 (5 bases). Germline assignment: CDR1 MNHEY and CDR2 SMNVEV (reference sequence). The length of the CDR3 is 14 residues. Deletions cut 2 bases from V and 4 bases from J, with 11 bases between. The CDR3 DNA is TGTGCCAGCAGTTTAAGCCGGGGGACCACTGAAGCTTTCTTT. Its protein is CASSLSRGTTEAFF.